These 11 T cell receptor beta chains came from one sample sequenced in a study of long-term antiretroviral therapy in people with HIV. Running of the v3.0 immunoSEQ assay took place at survey level. Method: immunoSEQ multiplex PCR; TCRdb's copy keeps in-frame clones and lacks some. The repertoire holds 20,000 to 25,000 clones, with nearly 95% as singletons. Here the sequenced sample was unsorted PBMCs, taken 4.4 years after starting antiretroviral therapy. The origin of the receptors is a woman aged 45-59 years with HIV.

In its sample, this clone was seen once. The V gene is TRBV4-2, the J gene TRBJ2-6, with D perhaps matching TRBD1 or TRBD2 (5 bases each). CDR3 length: 19 amino acids. V gave up 1 base and J gave up 0 bases, with 16 bases separating them. Per the germline V gene, CDR1 is LGHNA and CDR2 is YNFKEQ. In nucleotides, the CDR3 is TGTGCCAGCAGCCAAGGAGGGGTAGTAGGGAGCTCTGGGGCCAACGTCCTGACTTTC. It codes for CASSQGGVVGSSGANVLTF.

J is TRBJ2-2 and V is TRBV7-3; D gene uncertain. Trimming removed 5 bases from V and 4 bases from J, with 8 bases in between. Per germline, CDR1 SGHTA and CDR2 FQGTGA. There are 13 residues in the CDR3. CDR3 residues: CASSPQVTGELFF. The CDR3 DNA reads TGTGCCAGCAGCCCTCAGGTCACCGGGGAGCTGTTTTTT.

The rearrangement joins TRBV7-2 to TRBJ2-7, with 7 nucleotides matching TRBD2. This CDR3 is built from 15 residues. The V gene's germline CDR1 is SGHTA and CDR2 FQGNSA. Germline trimming cut 5 bases from V and 0 bases from J; bases unmatched to any gene: 7. CDR3 sequence: CASSPGGLLSYEQYF. The CDR3 bases are TGTGCCAGCAGCCCGGGGGGTCTACTCTCCTACGAGCAGTACTTC.

The chain combines TRBV9 with TRBJ2-2; 10 bases fit TRBD2. V trimming: 4 bases; J trimming: 3 bases; junction bases outside the gene matches: 6. Germline lookup yields CDR1 SGDLS and CDR2 YYNGEE. This CDR3 is 16 amino acids long. CDR3 loop: CASSPRTSGDTGELFF. The CDR3 nucleotides read TGTGCCAGCAGCCCCCGGACTAGCGGAGACACCGGGGAGCTGTTTTTT. The variable domain in full, with the rest retrieved from reference TRBV9 and TRBJ2-2, is DSGVTQTPKHLITATGQRVTLRCSPRSGDLSVYWYQQSLDQGLQFLIQYYNGEERAKGNILERFSAQQFPDLHSELNLSSLELGDSALYFCASSPRTSGDTGELFFGEGSRLTVL.

The chain uses TRBV4-1 and TRBJ2-5; possibly TRBD1 or TRBD2 for D (10 bases each). Germline CDR1 is MGHRA and CDR2 is YSYEKL. V lost 0 bases and J 2 bases, leaving 25 bases between the germline ends. The CDR3 has 20 residues. DNA for the CDR3: TGCGCCAGCAGCCAAGAGGGGGACAGGGGAGGGACTAGCGTACAAGAGACCCAGTACTTC. Protein: CASSQEGDRGGTSVQETQYF.

This clone was seen a single time. The genes are TRBV5-6 and TRBJ2-1; 8 nucleotides match TRBD2. The trim removed 2 bases at V and 7 bases at J, leaving 5 bases unmatched. CDR1 SGHDT and CDR2 YYEEEE come from the germline V gene. The CDR3 loop spans 14 amino acids. This chain's CDR3 is CASSFTGGRNEQFF. CDR3 nucleotides: TGTGCCAGCAGCTTTACGGGGGGGAGGAATGAGCAGTTCTTC.

The chain recombines TRBV5-1 with TRBJ1-2; D not resolved. The CDR3 runs 14 residues. Germline CDR1 reads SGHRS; CDR2 reads YFSETQ. V lost 0 bases to trimming and J lost 4 bases, with 10 bases between them. The CDR3 here is CASSLEGEPYGYTF. As DNA, the CDR3 is TGCGCCAGCAGCTTGGAAGGTGAACCCTATGGCTACACCTTC.

The CDR3 loop is CASSVGAPYNSPLHF. The CDR3 DNA reads TGTGCCAGCAGCGTAGGGGCACCCTATAATTCACCCCTCCACTTT. This chain joins TRBV9 and TRBJ1-6, with unresolved D. There are 15 residues in the CDR3. Trimming cost V 0 bases and J 2 bases, with 6 bases left between them. Germline CDR1 and CDR2: SGDLS and YYNGEE.

This chain uses TRBV6-1 with TRBJ2-2; D unresolved. The V gene's germline CDR1 is MNHNS and CDR2 SASEGT. This CDR3 is 12 amino acids long. V lost 4 bases to trimming and J lost 5 bases, with 5 bases between them. CDR3 nucleotides: TGTGCCAGCAGTGTGGGGACCGGGGAGCTGTTTTTT. Protein: CASSVGTGELFF.

The chain uses TRBV15 and TRBJ1-2; 7 bases fit TRBD1. CDR1 LNHNV and CDR2 YYDKDF come from the germline V gene (reference sequence). The CDR3 covers 13 residues. J gave up 7 bases and V 1 base, and 3 bases lay outside the gene matches. This chain's CDR3 is CATSRGPGGGYTF. The CDR3 bases are TGTGCCACCAGCAGAGGGCCAGGGGGTGGCTACACCTTC.

This chain links TRBV6-1 with TRBJ1-5; a possible D gene is TRBD1 (5 bases). CDR3 length: 14 amino acids. Germline V gives CDR1 MNHNS, CDR2 SASEGT. V lost 4 bases to trimming and J lost 1 base, with 8 bases between them. The CDR3 DNA is TGTGCCAGCAGTGTCTGGGGGAGCAATCAGCCCCAGCATTTT. Translated, it gives CASSVWGSNQPQHF.